This TCR beta chain was observed in a study of blood T cells in healthy people across ages. Looking at the study overall: Template switching captured about one barcoded beta molecule per two T cells.

A second roughly 7 to 11 cycle PCR used barcoded and J-beta primers. The yield of each sample was at least 2.5 million CDR3-containing paired-end reads. TCRdb redid the calling of the 5' RACE reads with MiXCR, one entry per CDR3 protein. The table shows about 760,000 distinct CDR3 sequences, with roughly 25% occurring only once. Germline assignment: CDR1 SGHAT and CDR2 FQNNGV. The CDR3 is 17 residues long. The V segment lost 0 bases and the J segment 6 bases; nucleotides outside the gene matches: 13. These records were also assigned to another study, of T cells of mothers and their children.

This chain uses TRBV11-2 with TRBJ1-1, with TRBD1 identical over 7 bases. The sample was blood. This receptor was identified in a boy aged 5 to 17 in good health. The CDR3 sequence is CASSLDKGPTGRAEAFF. DNA of the CDR3: TGTGCCAGCAGCTTAGATAAGGGGCCGACAGGGAGGGCTGAAGCTTTCTTT.